The rows below give T cell receptor beta chains drawn from one sample of a study of Graves' ophthalmopathy and Graves' hyperthyroidism. TCRdb re-called the multiplex PCR reads with MiXCR, one entry per CDR3 protein. The sample shows some 1.1 million distinct CDR3 sequences, roughly two fifths of them seen only once. Sequences were obtained from peripheral blood or thyroid tissue (not recorded which). The receptors shown here come from an adult man with Graves' hyperthyroidism. The CDR3 runs from the conserved cysteine through the conserved F or W. A D gene is named only where the DNA matches it firmly. For some rows the clone size is stated as once, few or many, or as a class when expanded; others skip it.

clone_size,v_call,d_call,j_call,cdr3_aa,cdr3_nt
NA,TRBV4-1,NA,TRBJ2-5,CASSQHHTGGTRSPETQYF,TGCGCCAGCAGCCAACATCATACCGGGGGAACCAGGTCCCCCGAGACCCAGTACTTC
NA,TRBV30,NA,TRBJ1-5,CAWSVPNQPQHF,TGTGCCTGGAGTGTGCCCAATCAGCCCCAGCATTTT
once,TRBV29-1,TRBD1,TRBJ1-4,CSVVGSTGGTNEKLFF,TGCAGCGTTGTTGGGTCCACAGGGGGCACTAATGAAAAACTGTTTTTT
NA,TRBV6-4,NA,TRBJ2-2,CASSDRDGAGELFF,TGTGCCAGCAGTGACAGGGACGGAGCCGGGGAGCTGTTTTTT
NA,TRBV11-2,NA,TRBJ2-2,CASSYGFFAGELFF,TGTGCCAGCAGCTATGGGTTTTTTGCCGGGGAGCTGTTTTTT
many,TRBV19,TRBD1,TRBJ1-1,CASTRGTGQSEAFF,TGTGCCAGTACCAGGGGAACGGGACAGAGTGAAGCTTTCTTT
many,TRBV7-3,NA,TRBJ1-6,CASSLALNSPLHF,TGTGCCAGCAGCTTGGCCCTGAATTCACCCCTCCACTTT
few,TRBV9,TRBD1,TRBJ1-2,CASSGGDRGGYTF,TGTGCCAGCAGCGGAGGGGACAGGGGAGGCTACACCTTC
NA,TRBV4-1,NA,TRBJ1-1,CASYENTEAFF,TGCGCCAGCTACGAGAACACTGAAGCTTTCTTT
many,TRBV10-2,NA,TRBJ1-1,CASRDLGTEAFF,TGCGCCAGCAGAGACCTGGGCACTGAAGCTTTCTTT
NA,TRBV29-1,NA,TRBJ2-7,CSVGNGRYF,TGCAGCGTTGGCAACGGGCGGTACTTC
NA,TRBV20-1,NA,TRBJ2-7,CSAPLSYEQYF,TGCAGTGCCCCTCTCTCCTACGAGCAGTACTTC
NA,TRBV5-4,TRBD1,TRBJ1-2,CASRTPGTGGNSYGYTF,TGTGCCAGCAGAACCCCCGGGACAGGGGGGAATAGCTATGGCTACACCTTC
many,TRBV29-1,NA,TRBJ2-7,CSVVTFPSSYEQYF,TGCAGCGTTGTCACGTTTCCGTCGTCCTACGAGCAGTACTTC
many,TRBV5-6,NA,TRBJ1-5,CASSLDPWASNQPQHF,TGTGCCAGCAGCTTGGATCCATGGGCGAGCAATCAGCCCCAGCATTTT
NA,TRBV4-1,TRBD2,TRBJ2-7,CASGQGEGLAGNEQYF,TGCGCCAGCGGCCAAGGAGAGGGACTAGCGGGAAACGAGCAGTACTTC
NA,TRBV15,TRBD1,TRBJ2-7,CATSRGQGQGADEQYF,TGTGCCACCAGCCGGGGGCAGGGACAGGGGGCTGACGAGCAGTACTTC
NA,TRBV28,NA,TRBJ1-1,CASIEYTEAFF,TGTGCCAGCATTGAATACACTGAAGCTTTCTTT
NA,TRBV29-1,TRBD1,TRBJ1-3,CSVGTGGTNENTIYF,TGCAGCGTTGGGACAGGGGGTACTAATGAAAACACCATATATTTT
many,TRBV6-5,TRBD1,TRBJ1-1,CASIHRGANTEAFF,TGTGCCAGCATCCACAGGGGAGCGAACACTGAAGCTTTCTTT
many,TRBV7-2,TRBD1,TRBJ1-6,CASSSSGQFNSPLHF,TGTGCCAGCAGCTCATCGGGACAGTTTAATTCACCCCTCCACTTT
few,TRBV6-6,NA,TRBJ2-5,CASSYQGQIQETQYF,TGTGCCAGCAGTTATCAGGGCCAGATTCAAGAGACCCAGTACTTC
NA,TRBV10-2,TRBD1,TRBJ2-7,CASSPWTGEYEQYF,TGCGCCAGCAGTCCCTGGACAGGGGAGTACGAGCAGTACTTC
many,TRBV19,NA,TRBJ2-7,CASSKQDSSYEQYF,TGTGCCAGTAGTAAACAGGACAGCTCCTACGAGCAGTACTTC
few,TRBV7-9,TRBD2,TRBJ2-7,CASSASGRTYEQYF,TGTGCCAGCAGCGCTAGCGGGAGGACCTACGAGCAGTACTTC
NA,TRBV6-6,TRBD2,TRBJ2-7,CASRRLAGYEQYF,TGTGCCAGCAGACGACTAGCGGGATACGAGCAGTACTTC
NA,TRBV19,NA,TRBJ2-2,CATSLASANTGELFF,TGTGCCACCTCGCTGGCTAGCGCAAACACCGGGGAGCTGTTTTTT
NA,TRBV19,TRBD1,TRBJ2-2,CASDAGTGGWTGELFF,TGTGCCAGTGACGCCGGGACAGGGGGCTGGACCGGGGAGCTGTTTTTT
NA,TRBV7-8,TRBD2,TRBJ2-5,CASSLGLAGELETQYF,TGTGCCAGCAGCTTGGGACTAGCGGGAGAACTAGAGACCCAGTACTTC
many,TRBV29-1,TRBD1,TRBJ1-1,CSVGTGGRVFTEAFF,TGCAGCGTCGGGACAGGGGGCAGAGTTTTCACTGAAGCTTTCTTT
few,TRBV4-1,NA,TRBJ2-2,CASSQALNTGELFF,TGCGCCAGCAGCCAAGCGCTAAACACCGGGGAGCTGTTTTTT
few,TRBV27,NA,TRBJ2-7,CASTNTGVTTYEQYF,TGTGCCAGCACCAATACTGGGGTTACGACCTACGAGCAGTACTTC
many,TRBV15,TRBD1,TRBJ1-5,CATSKLGQGNQPQHF,TGTGCCACCAGCAAACTGGGACAGGGGAATCAGCCCCAGCATTTT
NA,TRBV10-3,NA,TRBJ1-1,CASTPRGSGTEAFF,TGTGCCAGCACCCCCAGGGGCTCGGGGACTGAAGCTTTCTTT
few,TRBV20-1,TRBD2,TRBJ2-5,CSARLAGLQETQYF,TGCAGTGCTAGACTAGCGGGGTTACAAGAGACCCAGTACTTC
few,TRBV4-2,NA,TRBJ2-7,CASSQVDVSYEQYF,TGTGCCAGCAGCCAGGTTGATGTCTCCTACGAGCAGTACTTC
few,TRBV12-3/TRBV12-4,NA,TRBJ2-5,CASSSETGTETQYF,TGTGCCAGCAGTTCCGAGACAGGCACGGAGACCCAGTACTTC
NA,TRBV24-1,TRBD1,TRBJ2-2,CASSVSGTGLSGGLFF,TGTGCCAGCAGTGTGTCCGGGACAGGTCTGTCCGGGGGGCTGTTTTTT
many,TRBV11-2,TRBD1,TRBJ2-7,CASSLTTGTENPYVQYF,TGTGCCAGCAGCCTCACAACCGGGACAGAGAACCCCTATGTGCAGTACTTC
many,TRBV11-2,TRBD1,TRBJ1-1,CASSPGGAYTEAFF,TGTGCCAGCAGCCCAGGGGGCGCATACACTGAAGCTTTCTTT
many,TRBV7-9,NA,TRBJ1-3,CASSLIGHTISGNTIYF,TGTGCCAGCAGCTTAATTGGCCACACAATCTCTGGAAACACCATATATTTT
many,TRBV29-1,NA,TRBJ1-5,CSVEDGENQPQHF,TGCAGCGTAGAAGACGGGGAGAATCAGCCCCAGCATTTT
NA,TRBV25-1,NA,TRBJ2-5,CASVETWTENQYF,TGTGCCAGCGTTGAGACCTGGACGGAGAACCAGTACTTC
NA,TRBV7-9,NA,TRBJ1-2,CASSPKGLTIYTF,TGTGCCAGCAGCCCAAAGGGACTAACTATCTACACCTTC
NA,TRBV7-2,TRBD1,TRBJ2-7,CASSLGRDRAEQYF,TGTGCCAGCAGCTTAGGACGGGACAGGGCCGAGCAGTACTTC
many,TRBV2,TRBD2,TRBJ2-2,CASSELLATNTGELFF,TGTGCCAGCAGTGAACTACTAGCGACGAACACCGGGGAGCTGTTTTTT
NA,TRBV2,TRBD1,TRBJ1-5,CATLSGGSGQPQHF,TGTGCCACCCTGTCAGGGGGCTCAGGTCAGCCCCAGCATTTT
NA,TRBV6-5,NA,TRBJ2-7,CASSSQGTGIHEQYF,TGTGCCAGCAGTTCACAGGGTACAGGGATCCACGAGCAGTACTTC
NA,TRBV11-3,TRBD1,TRBJ2-2,CASTPSQGTNTGELFF,TGTGCCAGCACTCCGTCACAGGGGACGAACACCGGGGAGCTGTTTTTT
few,TRBV15,TRBD1,TRBJ1-1,CATSRAQGSEAFF,TGTGCCACCAGCAGAGCACAGGGGTCTGAAGCTTTCTTT
many,TRBV29-1,TRBD1,TRBJ2-7,CSVEGRDRGLTYEQYF,TGCAGCGTTGAAGGGCGAGACAGGGGCCTAACCTACGAGCAGTACTTC
NA,TRBV9,NA,TRBJ1-3,CASSGGLSGNTIYF,TGTGCCAGCAGCGGGGGTCTGTCTGGAAACACCATATATTTT
few,TRBV11-2,NA,TRBJ1-1,CASSGVGNEAFF,TGTGCCAGCAGCGGGGTAGGGAATGAAGCTTTCTTT
NA,TRBV3-1,NA,TRBJ2-6,CASSQVSGLLLSGANVLTF,TGTGCCAGCAGCCAAGTTTCCGGGCTTCTCCTCTCTGGGGCCAACGTCCTGACTTTC